This passage covers 4 T cell receptor beta chains from one sample sequenced in a study of blood T cell repertoires in COVID-19. The assay was immunoSEQ multiplex PCR, and TCRdb's table has in-frame clones only and misses some. The sample shows about 220,000 clones, about 80% of them seen only once. What was sequenced was PBMCs or T cells enriched from blood (not recorded which). These receptors were collected from a woman aged 40-49 years with acute COVID-19.

J is TRBJ2-2 and V is TRBV2; 7 nucleotides align to TRBD1. The V segment lost 7 bases and the J segment 7 bases; nucleotides outside the gene matches: 12. This CDR3 comprises 15 residues. CDR1 and CDR2 from the germline V gene are SNHLY and FYNNEI. CDR3 DNA sequence: TGTGCCAGCAATCGATTCGACAGGGCGGACGGGGAGCTGTTTTTT. Encoded protein: CASNRFDRADGELFF.

This clone was detected only a few times. The CDR3 region has the DNA TGTGCCAGCAGCTTAGAAGGACAGAGTCTCTACGAGCAGTACTTC. Amino acid sequence: CASSLEGQSLYEQYF. V is TRBV7-6 and J is TRBJ2-7; D perhaps matches TRBD1 (6 bases). The germline V gene has CDR1 SGHVS and CDR2 FNYEAQ. V was trimmed by 1 base and J by 3 bases, leaving 13 bases between them. The CDR3 runs to 15 residues.

This chain uses TRBV2 with TRBJ1-1, with D hard to call. Trimming took off 6 bases at V and 1 base at J, with 18 bases between the two ends. Germline-derived CDR1 and CDR2 are SNHLY and FYNNEI. There are 16 residues in the CDR3. CDR3 region: CASSVEVTETNTEAFF. As DNA, the CDR3 is TGTGCCAGCAGCGTCGAAGTCACAGAGACGAACACTGAAGCTTTCTTT.

The chain joins TRBV3-1 (or the pseudogene TRBV3-2) to TRBJ2-1; D gene ambiguous. Germline CDR1 LGHDT, CDR2 YNNKEL (reference sequence). V lost 4 bases to trimming and J lost 8 bases, with 24 bases between them. The CDR3 spans 17 residues. CDR3 bases: TGTGCCAGCAGCCTCCCCAGTAGTAGCCCCCGGTGGGATGAGCAGTTCTTC. Translating gives CASSLPSSSPRWDEQFF.